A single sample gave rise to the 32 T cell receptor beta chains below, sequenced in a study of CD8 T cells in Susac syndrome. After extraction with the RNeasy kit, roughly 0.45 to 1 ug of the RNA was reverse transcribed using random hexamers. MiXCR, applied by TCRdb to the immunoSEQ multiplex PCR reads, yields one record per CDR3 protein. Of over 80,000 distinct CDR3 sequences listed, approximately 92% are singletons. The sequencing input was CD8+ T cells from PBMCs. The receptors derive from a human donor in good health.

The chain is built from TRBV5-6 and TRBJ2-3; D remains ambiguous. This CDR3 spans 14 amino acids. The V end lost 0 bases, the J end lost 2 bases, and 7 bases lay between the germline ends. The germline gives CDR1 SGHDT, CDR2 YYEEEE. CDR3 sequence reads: CASSLGGFTDTQYF. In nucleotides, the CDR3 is TGTGCCAGCAGCTTGGGGGGTTTCACAGATACGCAGTATTTT. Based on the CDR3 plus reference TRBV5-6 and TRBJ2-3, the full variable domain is DAGVTQSPTHLIKTRGQQVTLRCSPKSGHDTVSWYQQALGQGPQFIFQYYEEEERQRGNFPDRFSGHQFPNYSSELNVNALLLGDSALYLCASSLGGFTDTQYFGPGTRLTVL.

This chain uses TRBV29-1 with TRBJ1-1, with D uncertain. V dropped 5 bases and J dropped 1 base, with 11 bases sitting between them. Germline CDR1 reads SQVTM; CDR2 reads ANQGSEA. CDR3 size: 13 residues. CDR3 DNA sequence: TGCAGCGTTTTGACCACCCGGAACACTGAAGCTTTCTTT. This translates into CSVLTTRNTEAFF.

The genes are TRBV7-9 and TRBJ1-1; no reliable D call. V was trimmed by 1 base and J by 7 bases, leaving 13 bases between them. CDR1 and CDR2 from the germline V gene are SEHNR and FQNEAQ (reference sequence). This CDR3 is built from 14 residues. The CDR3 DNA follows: TGTGCCAGCAGCTTAGAGGAGAGCGGGGATGAAGCTTTCTTT. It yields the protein CASSLEESGDEAFF.

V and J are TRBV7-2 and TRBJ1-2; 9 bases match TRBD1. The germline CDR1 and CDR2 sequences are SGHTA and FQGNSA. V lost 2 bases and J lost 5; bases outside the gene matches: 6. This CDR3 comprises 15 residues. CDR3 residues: CASSLRDRAIYGYTF. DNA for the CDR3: TGTGCCAGCAGCTTAAGGGACAGGGCAATATATGGCTACACCTTC.

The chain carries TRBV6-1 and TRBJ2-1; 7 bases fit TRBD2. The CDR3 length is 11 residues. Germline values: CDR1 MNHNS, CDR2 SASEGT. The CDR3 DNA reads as TGTGCTGGCGGGAGCTACAATGAGCAGTTCTTC. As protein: CAGGSYNEQFF.

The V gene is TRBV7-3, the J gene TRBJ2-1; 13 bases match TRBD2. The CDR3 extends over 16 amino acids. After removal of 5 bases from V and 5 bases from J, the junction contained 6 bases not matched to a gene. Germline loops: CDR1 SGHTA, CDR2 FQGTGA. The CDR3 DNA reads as TGTGCCAGCAGCCCGACTAGCGGGGGGCTTAACAATGAGCAGTTCTTC. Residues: CASSPTSGGLNNEQFF.

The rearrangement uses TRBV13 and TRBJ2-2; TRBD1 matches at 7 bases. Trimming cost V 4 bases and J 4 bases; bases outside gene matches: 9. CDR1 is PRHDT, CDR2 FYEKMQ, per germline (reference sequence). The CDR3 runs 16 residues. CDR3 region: CASSSYRGGGTGELFF. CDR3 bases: TGTGCCAGCAGCTCCTACAGGGGTGGTGGCACCGGGGAGCTGTTTTTT. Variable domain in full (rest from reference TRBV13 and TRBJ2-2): AAGVIQSPRHLIKEKRETATLKCYPIPRHDTVYWYQQGPGQDPQFLISFYEKMQSDKGSIPDRFSAQQFSDYHSELNMSSLELGDSALYFCASSSYRGGGTGELFFGEGSRLTVL.

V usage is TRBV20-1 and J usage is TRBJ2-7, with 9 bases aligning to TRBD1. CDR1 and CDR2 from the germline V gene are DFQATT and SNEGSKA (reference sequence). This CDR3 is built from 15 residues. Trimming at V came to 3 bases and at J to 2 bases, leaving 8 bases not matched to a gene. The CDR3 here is CSARAWTGATYEQYF. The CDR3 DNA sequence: TGCAGTGCTAGGGCCTGGACAGGGGCGACCTACGAGCAGTACTTC.

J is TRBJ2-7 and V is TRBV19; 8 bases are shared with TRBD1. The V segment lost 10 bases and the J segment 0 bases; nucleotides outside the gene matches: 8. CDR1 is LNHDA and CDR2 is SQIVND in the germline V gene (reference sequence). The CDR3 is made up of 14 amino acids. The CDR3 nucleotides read TGTGCCACCTCTGGGGGGACAGGCTCCTACGAGCAGTACTTC. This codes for CATSGGTGSYEQYF.

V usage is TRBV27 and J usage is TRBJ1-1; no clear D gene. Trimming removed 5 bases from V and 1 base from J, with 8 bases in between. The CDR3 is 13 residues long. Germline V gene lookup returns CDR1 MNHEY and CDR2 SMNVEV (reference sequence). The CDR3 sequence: CASSLWGNTEAFF. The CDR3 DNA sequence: TGTGCCAGCAGTCTCTGGGGGAACACTGAAGCTTTCTTT.

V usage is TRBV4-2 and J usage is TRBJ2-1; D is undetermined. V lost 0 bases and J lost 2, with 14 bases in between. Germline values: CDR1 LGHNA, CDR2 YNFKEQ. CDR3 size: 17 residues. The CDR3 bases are TGTGCCAGCAGCCAAGAGATAGACACCCAACCCTACAATGAGCAGTTCTTC. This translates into CASSQEIDTQPYNEQFF.

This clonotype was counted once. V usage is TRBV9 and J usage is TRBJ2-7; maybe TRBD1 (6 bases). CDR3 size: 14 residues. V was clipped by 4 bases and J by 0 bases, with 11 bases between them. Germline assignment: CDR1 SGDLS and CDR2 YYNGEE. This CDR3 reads CASSIGQSSYEQYF. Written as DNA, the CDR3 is TGTGCCAGCAGCATCGGACAGTCCTCCTACGAGCAGTACTTC.

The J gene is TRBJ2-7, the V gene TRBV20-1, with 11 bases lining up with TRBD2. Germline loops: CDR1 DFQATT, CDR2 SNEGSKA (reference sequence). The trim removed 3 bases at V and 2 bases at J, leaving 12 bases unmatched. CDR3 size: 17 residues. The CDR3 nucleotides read TGCAGTGCTAGCTCGACTAGCGGGGCTTCTTCACCCTACGAGCAGTACTTC. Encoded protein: CSASSTSGASSPYEQYF.

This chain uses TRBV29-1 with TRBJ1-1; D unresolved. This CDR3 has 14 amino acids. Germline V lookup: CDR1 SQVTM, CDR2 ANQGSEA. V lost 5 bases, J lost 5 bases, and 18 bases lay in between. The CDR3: CSVPRGGQETEAFF. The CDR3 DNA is TGCAGCGTTCCCCGGGGAGGTCAGGAGACTGAAGCTTTCTTT.

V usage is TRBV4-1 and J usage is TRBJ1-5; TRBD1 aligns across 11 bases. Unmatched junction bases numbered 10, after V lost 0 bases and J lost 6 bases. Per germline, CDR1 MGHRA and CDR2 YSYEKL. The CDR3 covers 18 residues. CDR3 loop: CASSQEGGPGTGGQPQHF. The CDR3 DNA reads TGCGCCAGCAGCCAAGAGGGGGGGCCCGGGACAGGGGGTCAGCCCCAGCATTTT.

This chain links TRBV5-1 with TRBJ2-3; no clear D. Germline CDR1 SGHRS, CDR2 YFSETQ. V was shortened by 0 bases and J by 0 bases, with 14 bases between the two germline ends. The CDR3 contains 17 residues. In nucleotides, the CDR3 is TGCGCCAGCAGCTTGGAGAGGTGGTCTGTTAGCACAGATACGCAGTATTTT. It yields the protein CASSLERWSVSTDTQYF. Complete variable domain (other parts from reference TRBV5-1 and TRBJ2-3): KAGVTQTPRYLIKTRGQQVTLSCSPISGHRSVSWYQQTPGQGLQFLFEYFSETQRNKGNFPGRFSGRQFSNSRSEMNVSTLELGDSALYLCASSLERWSVSTDTQYFGPGTRLTVL.

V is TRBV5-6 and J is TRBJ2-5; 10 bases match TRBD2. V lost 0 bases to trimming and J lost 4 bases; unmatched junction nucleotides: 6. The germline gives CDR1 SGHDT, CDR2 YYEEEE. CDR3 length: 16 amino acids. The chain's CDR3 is CASSLARLAGAETQYF. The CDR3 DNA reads TGTGCCAGCAGCTTGGCCCGGCTAGCGGGGGCAGAGACCCAGTACTTC.

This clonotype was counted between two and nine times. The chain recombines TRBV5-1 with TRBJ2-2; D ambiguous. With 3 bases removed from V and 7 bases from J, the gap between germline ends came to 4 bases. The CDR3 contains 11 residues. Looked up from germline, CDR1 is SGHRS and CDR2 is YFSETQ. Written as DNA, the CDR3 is TGCGCCAGCAGCTGGAGCGGGGAGCTGTTTTTT. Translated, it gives CASSWSGELFF.

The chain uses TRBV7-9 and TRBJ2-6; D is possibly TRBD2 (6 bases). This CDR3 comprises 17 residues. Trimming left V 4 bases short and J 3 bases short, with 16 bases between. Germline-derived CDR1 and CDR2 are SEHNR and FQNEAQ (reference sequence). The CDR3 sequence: CASSYRERRDGANVLTF. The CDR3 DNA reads TGTGCCAGCAGCTATCGGGAGCGGAGGGATGGGGCCAACGTCCTGACTTTC.

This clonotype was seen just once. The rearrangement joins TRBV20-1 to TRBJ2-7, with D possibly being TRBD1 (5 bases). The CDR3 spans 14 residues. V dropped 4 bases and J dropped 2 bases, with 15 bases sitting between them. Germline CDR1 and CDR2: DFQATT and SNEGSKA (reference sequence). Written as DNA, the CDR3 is TGCAGTGCTATTCTGACAGTGTACCCCTACGAGCAGTACTTC. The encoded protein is CSAILTVYPYEQYF.

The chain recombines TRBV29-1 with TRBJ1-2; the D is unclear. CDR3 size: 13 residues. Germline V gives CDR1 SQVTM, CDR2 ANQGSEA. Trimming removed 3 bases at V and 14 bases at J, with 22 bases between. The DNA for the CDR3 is TGCAGCGTTGAGAGGGTCGCGGGCAGGCATCGGACCTTC. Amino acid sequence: CSVERVAGRHRTF.

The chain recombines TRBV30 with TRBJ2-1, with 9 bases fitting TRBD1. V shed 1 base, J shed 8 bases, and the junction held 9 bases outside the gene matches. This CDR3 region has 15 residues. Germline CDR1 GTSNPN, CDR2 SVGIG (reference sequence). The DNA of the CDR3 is TGTGCCTGGAGTGGTGGGACAGGGCATGGTGATGAGCAGTTCTTC. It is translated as CAWSGGTGHGDEQFF.

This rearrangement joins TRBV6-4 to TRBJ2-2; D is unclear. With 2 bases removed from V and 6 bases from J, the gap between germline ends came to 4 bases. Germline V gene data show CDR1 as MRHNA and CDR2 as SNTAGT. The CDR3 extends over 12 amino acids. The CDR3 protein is CASSDGPGELFF. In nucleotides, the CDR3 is TGTGCCAGCAGTGACGGGCCCGGGGAGCTGTTTTTT.

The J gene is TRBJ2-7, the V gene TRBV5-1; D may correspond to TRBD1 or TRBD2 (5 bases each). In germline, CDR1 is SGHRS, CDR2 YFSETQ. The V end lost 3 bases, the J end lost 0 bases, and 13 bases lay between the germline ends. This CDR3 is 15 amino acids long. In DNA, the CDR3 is TGCGCCAGCAGCTGGGACGGGGCCGTCTCCTACGAGCAGTACTTC. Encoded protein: CASSWDGAVSYEQYF.

The CDR3 here is CASSPPASGDYNEQFF. The CDR3 DNA sequence: TGTGCCAGCAGCCCACCGGCTAGCGGGGACTACAATGAGCAGTTCTTC. The gene calls are TRBV7-9 and TRBJ2-1, with 9 bases aligning to TRBD2. V lost 5 bases to trimming and J lost 3 bases; unmatched junction nucleotides: 8. The CDR3 is made up of 16 amino acids. Germline assignment: CDR1 SEHNR and CDR2 FQNEAQ (reference sequence). Full variable domain (missing parts from reference TRBV7-9 and TRBJ2-1): DTGVSQNPRHKITKRGQNVTFRCDPISEHNRLYWYRQTLGQGPEFLTYFQNEAQLEKSRLLSDRFSAERPKGSFSTLEIQRTEQGDSAMYLCASSPPASGDYNEQFFGPGTRLTVL.

CDR3 nucleotide sequence: TGCGCCAGCAGCTCCGACAGGGAGTACGGTTCACCCCTCCACTTT. It specifies CASSSDREYGSPLHF. The V and J genes are TRBV5-1 and TRBJ1-6; 7 bases are a match to TRBD1. CDR3 length: 15 amino acids. Losses at the gene ends were 3 bases for V and 9 bases for J; bases not matched to a gene: 9. The germline V gene encodes CDR1 SGHRS and CDR2 YFSETQ.

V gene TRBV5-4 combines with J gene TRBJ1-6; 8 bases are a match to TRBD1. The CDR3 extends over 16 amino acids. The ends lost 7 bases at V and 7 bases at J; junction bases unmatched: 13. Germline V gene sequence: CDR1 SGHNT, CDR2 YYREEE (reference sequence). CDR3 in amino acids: CASASLDRVRNSPLHF. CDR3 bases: TGTGCCAGCGCCTCTTTGGACAGGGTACGGAATTCACCCCTCCACTTT.

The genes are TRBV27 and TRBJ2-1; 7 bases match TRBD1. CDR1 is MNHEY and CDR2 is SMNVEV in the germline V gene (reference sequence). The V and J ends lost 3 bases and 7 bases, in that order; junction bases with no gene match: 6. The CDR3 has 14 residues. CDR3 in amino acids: CASSFRGLRNEQFF. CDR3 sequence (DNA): TGTGCCAGCAGTTTTAGGGGGCTCAGGAATGAGCAGTTCTTC.

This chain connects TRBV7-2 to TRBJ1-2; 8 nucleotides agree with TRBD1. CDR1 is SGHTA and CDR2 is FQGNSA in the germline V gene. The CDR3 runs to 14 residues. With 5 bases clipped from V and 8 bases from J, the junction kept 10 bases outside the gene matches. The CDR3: CASSEPTGVHGYTF. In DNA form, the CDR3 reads TGTGCCAGCAGCGAACCGACAGGGGTTCACGGCTACACCTTC.

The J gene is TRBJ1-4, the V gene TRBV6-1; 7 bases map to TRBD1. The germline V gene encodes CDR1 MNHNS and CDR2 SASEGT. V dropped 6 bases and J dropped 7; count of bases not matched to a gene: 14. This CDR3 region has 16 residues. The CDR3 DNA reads TGTGCCAGCAGCCCCTCCCAGGGGGGGTCGGGTGAAAAACTGTTTTTT. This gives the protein CASSPSQGGSGEKLFF.

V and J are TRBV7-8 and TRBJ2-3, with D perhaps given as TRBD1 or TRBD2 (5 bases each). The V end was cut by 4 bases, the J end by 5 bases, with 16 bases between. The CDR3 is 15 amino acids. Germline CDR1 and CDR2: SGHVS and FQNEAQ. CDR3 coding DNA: TGTGCCAGCAGCTGGGCAGGGACGAAGCTAGATACGCAGTATTTT. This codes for CASSWAGTKLDTQYF.

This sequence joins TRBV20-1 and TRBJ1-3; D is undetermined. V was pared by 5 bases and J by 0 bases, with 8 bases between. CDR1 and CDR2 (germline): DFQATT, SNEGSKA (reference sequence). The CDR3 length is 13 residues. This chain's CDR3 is CSAGTDSGNTIYF. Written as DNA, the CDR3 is TGCAGTGCTGGAACAGACTCTGGAAACACCATATATTTT.